This T cell receptor (beta chain) was identified during a study of pediatric ulcerative colitis. Across the study: Ulcerative colitis patients had pancolitis or left-sided colitis, with confirming histology. The study, taken as a whole, reports: Blood-rectal clonal overlap within each person was significantly higher in ulcerative colitis patients than controls.

V was pared by 2 bases and J by 7 bases, with 18 bases between. From germline, CDR1 is MNHNY and CDR2 SVGAGI (reference sequence). This CDR3 comprises 16 residues. Some clones are missing from TCRdb's copy, which holds only in-frame ones; the method was immunoSEQ multiplex PCR. The profile shows 30,000 to 45,000 clones, around four fifths of them singletons. Remarks on this clone: What it binds is unknown.

Ulcerative colitis patients received no immunosuppressive medication before the diagnostic colonoscopy. The J gene is TRBJ2-1, the V gene TRBV6-6; either TRBD1 or TRBD2 may fit D (5 bases each). The sequenced sample was blood. This clonotype was sampled from a girl aged 5 to 17 with moderate ulcerative colitis. The CDR3 loop reads CASSYPVTGGGNEQFF. The CDR3 DNA follows: TGTGCCAGCAGTTACCCTGTAACAGGTGGCGGGAATGAGCAGTTCTTC.